This T cell receptor (beta chain) was sequenced during a study of blood T cell repertoires in COVID-19. Study summary: PBMCs, B-cell-depleted T cells, or T cells provided the cDNA or gDNA that made up the material.

This table comes from immunoSEQ multiplex PCR, and its TCRdb copy is limited to in-frame clones, with some not included. The table shows 120,000 to 150,000 clones, with 87% occurring only once. The germline V and J ends were trimmed by 0 bases and 6 bases, with 12 bases remaining between them. The CDR3 extends over 15 amino acids. Germline V gene data show CDR1 as ENHRY and CDR2 as SYGVKD. The V gene is TRBV10-3, the J gene TRBJ1-5; a possible D gene is TRBD1 (6 bases). Sequencing was carried out using peripheral blood. This TCR was sampled from a woman aged 45 to 65 with acute or convalescent COVID-19. The CDR3 DNA sequence: TGTGCCATCAGTGAGTCTCGGGACACCAGTCAGCCCCAGCATTTT. Protein sequence: CAISESRDTSQPQHF.